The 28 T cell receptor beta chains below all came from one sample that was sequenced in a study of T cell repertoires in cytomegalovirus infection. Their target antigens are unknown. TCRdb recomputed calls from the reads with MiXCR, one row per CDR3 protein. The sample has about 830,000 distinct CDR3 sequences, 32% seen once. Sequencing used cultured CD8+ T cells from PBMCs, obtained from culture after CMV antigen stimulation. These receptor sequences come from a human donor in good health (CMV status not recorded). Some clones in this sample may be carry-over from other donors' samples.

The DNA of the CDR3 is TGTGCCAGCACGTTCGAATTTAGCGGGGGGGGGACCTACAATGAGCAGTTCTTC. Residues: CASTFEFSGGGTYNEQFF. The rearrangement uses TRBV27 and TRBJ2-1, with 11 bases that match TRBD2. V was pared by 7 bases and J by 2 bases, with 13 bases of the junction left unmatched. There are 18 residues in the CDR3. Germline CDR1 MNHEY, CDR2 SMNVEV (reference sequence).

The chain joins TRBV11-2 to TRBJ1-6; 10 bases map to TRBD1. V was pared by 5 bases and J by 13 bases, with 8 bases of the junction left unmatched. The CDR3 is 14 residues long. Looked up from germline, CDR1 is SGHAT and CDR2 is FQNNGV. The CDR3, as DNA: TGTGCCAGCAGCCCCGGACAGGGGGTTTTTCCCCTCCACTTT. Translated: CASSPGQGVFPLHF.

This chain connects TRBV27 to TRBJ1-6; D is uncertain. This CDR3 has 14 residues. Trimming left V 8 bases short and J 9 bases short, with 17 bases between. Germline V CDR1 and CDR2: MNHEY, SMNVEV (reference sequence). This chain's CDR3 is CASRPLGWSSPLHF. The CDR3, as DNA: TGTGCCAGCCGCCCTTTGGGTTGGAGTTCACCCCTCCACTTT.

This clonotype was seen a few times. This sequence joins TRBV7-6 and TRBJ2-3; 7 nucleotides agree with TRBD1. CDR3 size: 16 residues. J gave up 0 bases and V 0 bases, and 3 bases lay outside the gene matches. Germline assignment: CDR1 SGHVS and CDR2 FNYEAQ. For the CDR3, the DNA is TGTGCCAGCAGCTTAGCGGGGGACAGAAGCACAGATACGCAGTATTTT. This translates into CASSLAGDRSTDTQYF.

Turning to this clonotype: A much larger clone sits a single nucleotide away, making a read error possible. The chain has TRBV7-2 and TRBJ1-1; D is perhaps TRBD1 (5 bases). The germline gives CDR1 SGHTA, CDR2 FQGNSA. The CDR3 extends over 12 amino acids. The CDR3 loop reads CANSLGGGVAFF. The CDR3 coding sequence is TGTGCCAACAGCTTAGGTGGGGGGGTCGCTTTCTTT.

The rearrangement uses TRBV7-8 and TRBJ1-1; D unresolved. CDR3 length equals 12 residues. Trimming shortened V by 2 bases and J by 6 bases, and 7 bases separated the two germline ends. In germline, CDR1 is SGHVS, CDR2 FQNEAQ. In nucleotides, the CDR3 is TGTGCCAGCAGCTTAAACGGCCCTGAAGCTTTCTTT. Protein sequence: CASSLNGPEAFF. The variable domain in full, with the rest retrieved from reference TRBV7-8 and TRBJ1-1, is GAGVSQSPRYKVAKRGQDVALRCDPISGHVSLFWYQQALGQGPEFLTYFQNEAQLDKSGLPSDRFFAERPEGSVSTLKIQRTQQEDSAVYLCASSLNGPEAFFGQGTRLTVV.

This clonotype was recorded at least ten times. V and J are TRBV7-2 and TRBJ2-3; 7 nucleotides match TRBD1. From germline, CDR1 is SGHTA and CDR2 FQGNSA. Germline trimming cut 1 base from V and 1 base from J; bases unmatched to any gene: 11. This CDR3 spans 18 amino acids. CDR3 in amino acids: CASSLDLGRGWGTDTQYF. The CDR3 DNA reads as TGTGCCAGCAGCTTAGATCTGGGCAGGGGGTGGGGCACAGATACGCAGTATTTT.

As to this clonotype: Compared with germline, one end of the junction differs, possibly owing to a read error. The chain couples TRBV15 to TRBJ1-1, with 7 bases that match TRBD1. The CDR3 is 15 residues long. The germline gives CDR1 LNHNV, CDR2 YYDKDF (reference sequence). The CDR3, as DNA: TGTGCCACCAACAGACCGACAGGGCCCAACACTGAAGCTTTCTTT. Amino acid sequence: CATNRPTGPNTEAFF.

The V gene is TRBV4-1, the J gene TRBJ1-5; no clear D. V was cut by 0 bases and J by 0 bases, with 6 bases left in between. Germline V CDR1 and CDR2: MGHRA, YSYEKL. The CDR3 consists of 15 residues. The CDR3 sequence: CASSQERYSNQPQHF. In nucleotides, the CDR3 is TGCGCCAGCAGCCAAGAGAGATATAGCAATCAGCCCCAGCATTTT.

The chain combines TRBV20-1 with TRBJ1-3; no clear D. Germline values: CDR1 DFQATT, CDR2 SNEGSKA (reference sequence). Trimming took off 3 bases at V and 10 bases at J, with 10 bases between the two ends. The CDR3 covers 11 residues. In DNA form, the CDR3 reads TGCAGTGCTAGCGATGGGAGGACCATATATTTT. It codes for CSASDGRTIYF.

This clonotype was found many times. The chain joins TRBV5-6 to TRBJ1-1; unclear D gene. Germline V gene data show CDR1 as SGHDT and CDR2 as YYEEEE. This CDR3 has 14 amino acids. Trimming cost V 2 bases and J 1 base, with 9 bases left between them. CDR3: CASSFSDTNTEAFF. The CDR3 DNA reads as TGTGCCAGCAGCTTCAGTGACACGAACACTGAAGCTTTCTTT.

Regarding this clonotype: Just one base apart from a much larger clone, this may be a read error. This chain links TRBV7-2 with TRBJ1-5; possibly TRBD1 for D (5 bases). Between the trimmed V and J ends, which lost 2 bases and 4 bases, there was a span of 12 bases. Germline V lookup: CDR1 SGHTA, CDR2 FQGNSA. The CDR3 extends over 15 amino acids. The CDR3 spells CTSSLSPRVNQPQHF. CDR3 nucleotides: TGTACCAGCAGCTTAAGCCCCAGGGTAAATCAGCCCCAGCATTTT.

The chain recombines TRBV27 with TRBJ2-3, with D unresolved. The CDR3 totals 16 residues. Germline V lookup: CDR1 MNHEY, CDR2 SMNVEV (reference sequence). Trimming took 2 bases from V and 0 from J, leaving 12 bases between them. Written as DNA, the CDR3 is TGTGCCAGCAGTTTAATTGACACTCCTAGCACAGATACGCAGTATTTT. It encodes CASSLIDTPSTDTQYF.

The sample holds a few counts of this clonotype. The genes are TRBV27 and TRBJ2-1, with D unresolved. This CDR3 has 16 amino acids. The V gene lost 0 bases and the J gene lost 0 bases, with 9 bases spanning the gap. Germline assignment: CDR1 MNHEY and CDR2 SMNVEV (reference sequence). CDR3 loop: CASSLSSQSSYNEQFF. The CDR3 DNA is TGTGCCAGCAGTTTATCGTCCCAAAGCTCCTACAATGAGCAGTTCTTC.

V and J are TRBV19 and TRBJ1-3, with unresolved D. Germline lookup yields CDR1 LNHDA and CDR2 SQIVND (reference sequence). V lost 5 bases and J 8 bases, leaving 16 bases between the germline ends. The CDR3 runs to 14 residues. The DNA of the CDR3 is TGTGCCAGTAGTGCCGGACTCGCCAGTGACACCATATATTTT. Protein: CASSAGLASDTIYF.

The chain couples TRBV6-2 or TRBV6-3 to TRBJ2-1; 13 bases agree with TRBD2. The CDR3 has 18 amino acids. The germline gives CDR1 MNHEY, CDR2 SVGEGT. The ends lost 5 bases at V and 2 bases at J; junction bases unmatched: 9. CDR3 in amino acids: CASSHGTSGEWPYNEQFF. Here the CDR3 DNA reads TGTGCCAGCAGTCACGGGACTAGCGGGGAGTGGCCCTACAATGAGCAGTTCTTC.

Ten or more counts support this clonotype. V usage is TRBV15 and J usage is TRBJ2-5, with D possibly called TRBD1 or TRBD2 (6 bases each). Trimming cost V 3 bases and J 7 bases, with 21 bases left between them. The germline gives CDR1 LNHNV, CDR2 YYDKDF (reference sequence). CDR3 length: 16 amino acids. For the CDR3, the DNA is TGTGCCACCAGCAGCTCCTCGAACGGGGGCATGAGGACCCAGTACTTC. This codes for CATSSSSNGGMRTQYF.

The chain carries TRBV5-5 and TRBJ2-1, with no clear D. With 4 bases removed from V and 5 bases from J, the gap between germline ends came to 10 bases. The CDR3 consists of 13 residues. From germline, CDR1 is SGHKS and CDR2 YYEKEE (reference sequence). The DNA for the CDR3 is TGTGCCAGCAGCCACCGGACCAACAATGAGCAGTTCTTC. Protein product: CASSHRTNNEQFF.

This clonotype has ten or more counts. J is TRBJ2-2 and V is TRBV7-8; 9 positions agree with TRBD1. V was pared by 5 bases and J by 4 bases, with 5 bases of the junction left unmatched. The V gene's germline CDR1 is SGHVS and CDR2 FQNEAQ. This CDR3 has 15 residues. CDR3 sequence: CASSPGQGLTGELFF. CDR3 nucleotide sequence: TGTGCCAGCAGCCCCGGACAGGGGCTCACCGGGGAGCTGTTTTTT.

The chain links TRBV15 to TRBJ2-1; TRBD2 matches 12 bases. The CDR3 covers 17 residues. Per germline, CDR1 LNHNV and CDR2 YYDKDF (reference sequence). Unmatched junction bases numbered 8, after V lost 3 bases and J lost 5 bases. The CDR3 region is CATSRSTSGGINNEQFF. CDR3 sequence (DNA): TGTGCCACCAGCAGGTCGACTAGCGGGGGAATCAACAATGAGCAGTTCTTC.

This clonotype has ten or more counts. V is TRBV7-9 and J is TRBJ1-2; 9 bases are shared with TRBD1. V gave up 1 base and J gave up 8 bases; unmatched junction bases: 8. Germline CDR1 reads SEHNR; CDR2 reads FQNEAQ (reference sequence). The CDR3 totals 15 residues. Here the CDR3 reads CASSLVIQGARGYTF. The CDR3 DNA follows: TGTGCCAGCAGCTTAGTGATACAGGGGGCTCGAGGCTACACCTTC.

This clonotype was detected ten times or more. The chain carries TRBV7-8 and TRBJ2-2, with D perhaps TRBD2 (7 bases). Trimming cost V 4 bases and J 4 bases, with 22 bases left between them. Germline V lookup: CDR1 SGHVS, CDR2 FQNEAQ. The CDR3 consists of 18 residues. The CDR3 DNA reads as TGTGCCAGCAGCTCCCCCCCCAACCTGGCGGGGGCCACCGGGGAGCTGTTTTTT. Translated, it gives CASSSPPNLAGATGELFF.

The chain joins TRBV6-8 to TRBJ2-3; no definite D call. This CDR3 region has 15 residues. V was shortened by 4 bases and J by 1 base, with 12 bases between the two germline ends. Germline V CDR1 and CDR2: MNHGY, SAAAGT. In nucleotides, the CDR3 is TGTGCCAGCAGTTTTACCGCTCCTGGCACAGATACGCAGTATTTT. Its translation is CASSFTAPGTDTQYF.

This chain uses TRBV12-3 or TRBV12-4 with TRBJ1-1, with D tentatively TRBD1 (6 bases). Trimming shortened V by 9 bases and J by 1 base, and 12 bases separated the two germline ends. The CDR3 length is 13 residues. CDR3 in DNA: TGTGCCAGTCAGGGGTTCAAGAACACTGAAGCTTTCTTT. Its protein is CASQGFKNTEAFF.

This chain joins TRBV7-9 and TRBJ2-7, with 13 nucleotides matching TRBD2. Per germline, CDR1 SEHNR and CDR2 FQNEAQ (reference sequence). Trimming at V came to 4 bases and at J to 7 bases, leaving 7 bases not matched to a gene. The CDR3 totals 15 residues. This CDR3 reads CASSSGLAGVREQYV. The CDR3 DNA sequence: TGTGCCAGCAGCTCCGGACTAGCGGGGGTGAGGGAGCAGTACGTC.

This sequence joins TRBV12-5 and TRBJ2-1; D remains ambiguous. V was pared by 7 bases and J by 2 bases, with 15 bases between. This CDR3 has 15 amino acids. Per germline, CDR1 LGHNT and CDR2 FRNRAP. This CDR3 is CASALRDSPYNEQFF. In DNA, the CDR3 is TGTGCTAGTGCCTTGAGAGACTCACCCTACAATGAGCAGTTCTTC.

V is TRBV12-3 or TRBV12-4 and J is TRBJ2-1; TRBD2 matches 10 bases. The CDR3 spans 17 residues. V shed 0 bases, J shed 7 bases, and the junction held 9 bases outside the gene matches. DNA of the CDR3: TGTGCCAGCAGTTTAGCGCTAGGGCTAGCGGGGGAAAATGAGCAGTTCTTC. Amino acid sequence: CASSLALGLAGENEQFF.

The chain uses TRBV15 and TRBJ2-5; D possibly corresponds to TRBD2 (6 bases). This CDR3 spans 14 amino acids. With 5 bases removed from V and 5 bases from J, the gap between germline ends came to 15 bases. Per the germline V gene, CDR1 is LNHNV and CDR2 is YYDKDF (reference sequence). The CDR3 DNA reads TGTGCCACCAGCGGATACGGAGGGATGGAGACCCAGTACTTC. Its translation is CATSGYGGMETQYF.